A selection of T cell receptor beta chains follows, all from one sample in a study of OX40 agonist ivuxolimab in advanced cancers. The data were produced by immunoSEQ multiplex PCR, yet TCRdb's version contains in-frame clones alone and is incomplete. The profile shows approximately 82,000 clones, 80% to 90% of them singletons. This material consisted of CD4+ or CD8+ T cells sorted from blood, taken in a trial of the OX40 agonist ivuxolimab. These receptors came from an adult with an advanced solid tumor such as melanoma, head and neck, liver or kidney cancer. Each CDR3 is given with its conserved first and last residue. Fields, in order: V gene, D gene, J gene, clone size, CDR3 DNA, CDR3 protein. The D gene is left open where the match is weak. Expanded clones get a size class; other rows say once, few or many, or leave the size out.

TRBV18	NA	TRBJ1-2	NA	TGTGCCAGCTCACCGAGCTCCTCCGCGACTTTCTATGGCTACACCTTC	CASSPSSSATFYGYTF
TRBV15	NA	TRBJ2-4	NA	TGTGCCACCAGCAGCTTCAGGGGAACCAAAAACATTCAGTACTTC	CATSSFRGTKNIQYF
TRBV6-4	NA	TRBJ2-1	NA	TGTGCCAGCAGTAGCGGGCCATCCTACAATGAGCAGTTCTTC	CASSSGPSYNEQFF
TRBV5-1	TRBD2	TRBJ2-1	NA	TGCGCCAGCAGCGTTAGCGGGAGCACCTACAATGAGCAGTTCTTC	CASSVSGSTYNEQFF
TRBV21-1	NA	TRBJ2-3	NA	TGTGCCAGCAGCAAGCCTCCCAGGCGGGAGGGCACAGATACGCAGTATTTT	CASSKPPRREGTDTQYF
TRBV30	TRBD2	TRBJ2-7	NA	TGTGCCTGGAATAGCGGGTTATCCTCCTACGAGCAGTACTTC	CAWNSGLSSYEQYF
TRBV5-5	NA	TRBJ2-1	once	TGTGCCAGCAGCTTCGGGGGAGTAAATGAGCAGTTCTTC	CASSFGGVNEQFF
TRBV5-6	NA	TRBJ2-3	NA	TGTGCCAGCAGCTTGGGTCTGGGGCTCCGCACAGATACGCAGTATTTT	CASSLGLGLRTDTQYF
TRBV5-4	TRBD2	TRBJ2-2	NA	TGTGCCAGCAGCTTGGGAGGGAGGGCCACCACCGGGGAGCTGTTTTTT	CASSLGGRATTGELFF
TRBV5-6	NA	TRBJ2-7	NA	TGTGCCAGCAGCCTTTTAGACAGCTACGAGCAGTACTTC	CASSLLDSYEQYF
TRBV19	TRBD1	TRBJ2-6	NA	TGTGCCAGTAGAAATATTTGGGACAGGGTGCGCTCTGGGGCCAACGTCCTGACTTTC	CASRNIWDRVRSGANVLTF
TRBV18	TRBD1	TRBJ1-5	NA	TGTGCCAGCTCACCCGATATCGGACAGGGAGGGAATCAGCCCCAGCATTTT	CASSPDIGQGGNQPQHF
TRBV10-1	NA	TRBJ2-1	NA	TGCGCCAGCAGTGAGTTTGCTGCCAGCTCCTACAATGAGCAGTTCTTC	CASSEFAASSYNEQFF
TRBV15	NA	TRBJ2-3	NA	TGTGCCACCAGCCCAACCCTAGGACAGCGGGCAGATACGCAGTATTTT	CATSPTLGQRADTQYF
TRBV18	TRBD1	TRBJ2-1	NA	TGTGCCAGCTCGCCCGGGACAGGGTCCTACAATGAGCAGTTCTTC	CASSPGTGSYNEQFF
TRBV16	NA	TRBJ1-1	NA	TGTGCCAGCAGCCCGCAAAGGGAGGAAACTGAAGCTTTCTTT	CASSPQREETEAFF
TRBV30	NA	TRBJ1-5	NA	TGTGCCTGGAGTAATGGCGGGAGCAATCAGCCCCAGCATTTT	CAWSNGGSNQPQHF
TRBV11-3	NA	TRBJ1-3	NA	TGTGCCAGCAGCCCTCAGGGATATGGAAACACCATATATTTT	CASSPQGYGNTIYF
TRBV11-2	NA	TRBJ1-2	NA	TGTGCCAGCAGCTCAGGGGTTGGCTATGGCTACACCTTC	CASSSGVGYGYTF
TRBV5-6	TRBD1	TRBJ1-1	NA	TGTGCCAGCGGGTTGGGACAGCTTGACGGCACTGAAGCTTTCTTT	CASGLGQLDGTEAFF
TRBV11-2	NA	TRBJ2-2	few	TGTGCCAGCAGCTTCACACTCCTTCGCGACACCGGGGAGCTGTTTTTT	CASSFTLLRDTGELFF
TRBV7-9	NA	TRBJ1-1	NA	TGTGCCAGCAGCGACCCGAGGGGGGGGAGGAGAGCTTTCTTT	CASSDPRGGRRAFF
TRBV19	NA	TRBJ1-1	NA	TGTGCCAGCCGAACCCATACAGGACAGCAGGAAGCTTTCTTT	CASRTHTGQQEAFF
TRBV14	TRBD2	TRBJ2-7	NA	TGTGCCAGCAGCCAGAGACTAGCGGGAGGAGAGCAGTACTTC	CASSQRLAGGEQYF